This T cell receptor (beta chain) was recorded in a study of cytomegalovirus exposure and HLA in healthy donors. The study, taken as a whole, reports: Rare TCR sequences predominated, though certain public TCRs were found in many donors. Earlier analysis looked at TCR beta V segments, and most were productive about 90% or about 30% of the time.

The PCR made use of 60 Vbeta and 13 Jbeta primers. Using immunoSEQ multiplex PCR, the repertoire was profiled, and TCRdb retains in-frame clones only, with some absent. The sample holds 130,000 to 150,000 clones; 60% to 80% are singletons and the top ten take about 0.64%. Each donor was healthy, and each was a bone marrow donor. Germline V gene lookup returns CDR1 SGHDT and CDR2 YYEEEE. This CDR3 region has 16 residues. Between the trimmed V and J ends, which lost 4 bases and 0 bases, there was a span of 14 bases. This clone was observed once. What it recognizes is unknown. This TCR was recovered from a male donor in good health and CMV-seronegative. The sample taken for sequencing was PBMCs. The chain couples TRBV5-6 to TRBJ1-5; weak D call: TRBD1 (6 bases). Here the CDR3 DNA reads TGTGCCAGCAGCACTGACCGGACAGATAGCAATCAGCCCCAGCATTTT. It translates to CASSTDRTDSNQPQHF.